These T cell receptor beta chains were read from a single sample in a study of blood T cell repertoires in COVID-19. Sequencing was performed with immunoSEQ multiplex PCR; in TCRdb, only in-frame clones are kept and a portion is missing. The sample contains around 320,000 clones, roughly 90% of which appear only once. Sequenced: PBMCs or T cells enriched from blood (not recorded which). Receptors originate from a woman aged 30 to 39 who had been exposed to COVID-19. Each CDR3 is given without its conserved first and last residue. The order of the fields is V gene, J gene, CDR3 protein.

>TRBV28|TRBJ2-3
ASSLEYTDTQY
>TRBV5-4|TRBJ2-5
ASSSRWGGRQETQY
>TRBV27|TRBJ2-7
ACRRGTVSYEQY
>TRBV19|TRBJ1-2
ASSPTGGGYT
>TRBV9|TRBJ2-7
ASSVTAGGIYEQY
>TRBV18|TRBJ1-2
ASSPPGRGGGYT
>TRBV6-4|TRBJ2-4
ASTHDVASVQY
>TRBV30|TRBJ1-6
AWSGPGTGQDSPLH
>TRBV5-6|TRBJ2-7
ASSSGAGSLDEQY
>TRBV27|TRBJ2-7
ASSPTPPEVYEQY
>TRBV7-9|TRBJ1-4
ASSFLGQKRGPNEKLF
>TRBV6-5|TRBJ2-7
ASSDRTGPYEQY
>TRBV19|TRBJ1-1
ASRPHLGSSLNTEAF
>TRBV10-3|TRBJ2-7
AISGSGTIMDEQY
>TRBV9|TRBJ1-6
ASSVGGGANSPLH
>TRBV18|TRBJ1-6
ASSPSGTGDSPLH
>TRBV2|TRBJ2-1
ASSEFLFRGQAGDEQF
>TRBV10-3|TRBJ2-7
AIRWGDPLGYEQY
>TRBV28|TRBJ1-6
ASSLLTGAYNSPLH
>TRBV5-1|TRBJ1-1
ASSARTGLDTEAF
>TRBV28|TRBJ1-1
ASSLRTGGYTEAF
>TRBV2|TRBJ2-1
ASSKLAGVSNEQF
>TRBV4-3|TRBJ2-7
ASSQGASWGTVSYEQY
>TRBV7-8|TRBJ2-5
ASSPNSGGAETQY
>TRBV27|TRBJ1-1
ASSYRRGNLAF
>TRBV6-5|TRBJ2-1
ASTAGRGNNEQF
>TRBV6-6|TRBJ2-2
ASSRLQVYTGELF
>TRBV5-8|TRBJ1-3
ASSLDGGRNTIY
>TRBV28|TRBJ1-6
ASWSRGDSPLH
>TRBV2|TRBJ2-1
ASSTGYDEQF
>TRBV5-4|TRBJ1-1
ASSLMDSPITEAF
>TRBV29-1|TRBJ2-5
SVKLAGGAQETQY
>TRBV10-1|TRBJ1-2
ASSEWDRRCGCGYT
>TRBV5-1|TRBJ2-5
ASSLERGGETQY
>TRBV27|TRBJ2-2
ASTGTGIRELF
>TRBV21-1|TRBJ1-1
ASSKDEKNTEAF
>TRBV9|TRBJ2-5
ASSMGQGGETQY
>TRBV19|TRBJ2-5
ASSIEGGETQY
>TRBV5-4|TRBJ2-5
ASSLAVAGVQETQY
>TRBV9|TRBJ1-4
ASSYGQGDKKLF
>TRBV27|TRBJ2-5
ASSLWAGGRETQY
>TRBV6-5|TRBJ1-1
ASSYSRFGGDTEAF
>TRBV6-5|TRBJ1-6
ASSYLQGSPLH
>TRBV19|TRBJ1-2
ASSMGEVYGYT
>TRBV28|TRBJ2-2
ASSSPSQTGAGELF
>TRBV5-4|TRBJ1-1
ASSFPGQGHTEAF
>TRBV6-5|TRBJ1-1
ASRAGNTEAF
>TRBV5-6|TRBJ1-2
ASSATGSTYGYT